These 5 T cell receptor beta chains were sequenced from one sample in a study of T cell responses to AZD1222 COVID-19 vaccine. Using immunoSEQ multiplex PCR, the repertoire was profiled, and TCRdb retains in-frame clones only, with some absent. The data show tens of thousands of clones, 80% to 95% seen once. The sample consisted of peripheral blood, taken 28 days after the second AZD1222 dose. Receptors originate from an adult who received the AZD1222 COVID-19 vaccine.

V is TRBV28 and J is TRBJ2-3, with a weak D call TRBD2 (6 bases). The CDR3 runs to 14 residues. V lost 8 bases and J 4 bases, leaving 16 bases between the germline ends. The germline CDR1 and CDR2 sequences are MDHEN and SYDVKM. CDR3 DNA: TGTGCCAGCGGCCAACCGGGACTTTCAGATACGCAGTATTTT. Its translation is CASGQPGLSDTQYF.

This clone was recorded once. This chain connects TRBV2 to TRBJ1-1; D is possibly TRBD1 (6 bases). CDR3 length: 13 residues. Germline CDR1 SNHLY, CDR2 FYNNEI. Trimming took 6 bases from V and 1 from J, leaving 9 bases between them. The CDR3 region is CASREDRNTEAFF. The CDR3 DNA follows: TGTGCCAGCAGGGAGGACAGGAACACTGAAGCTTTCTTT.

This clone occurred once. V and J are TRBV5-1 and TRBJ2-7; the D gene is possibly TRBD2 (5 bases). The CDR3 contains 16 residues. Germline V CDR1 and CDR2: SGHRS, YFSETQ. The V gene lost 4 bases and the J gene lost 0 bases, with 17 bases spanning the gap. CDR3 nucleotide sequence: TGCGCCAGCAGCCCTTACGTCCGGGGTAGCTCCTACGAGCAGTACTTC. Amino acids: CASSPYVRGSSYEQYF.

The V call is TRBV10-3, the J call TRBJ1-6; 7 nucleotides agree with TRBD1. The CDR3 length is 14 residues. From germline, CDR1 is ENHRY and CDR2 SYGVKD. J gave up 4 bases and V 6 bases, and 3 bases lay outside the gene matches. The CDR3 spells CAISLTGYNSPLHF. CDR3 sequence (DNA): TGTGCCATCAGCTTGACAGGGTATAATTCACCCCTCCACTTT.

The chain links TRBV5-6 to TRBJ1-1, with 10 positions matching TRBD1. V shed 2 bases, J shed 3 bases, and the junction held 7 bases outside the gene matches. The CDR3 covers 16 residues. Per germline, CDR1 SGHDT and CDR2 YYEEEE. CDR3 nucleotides: TGTGCCAGCAGCTTACTAGGCGGGACAGGGGACACTGAAGCTTTCTTT. Its protein is CASSLLGGTGDTEAFF.